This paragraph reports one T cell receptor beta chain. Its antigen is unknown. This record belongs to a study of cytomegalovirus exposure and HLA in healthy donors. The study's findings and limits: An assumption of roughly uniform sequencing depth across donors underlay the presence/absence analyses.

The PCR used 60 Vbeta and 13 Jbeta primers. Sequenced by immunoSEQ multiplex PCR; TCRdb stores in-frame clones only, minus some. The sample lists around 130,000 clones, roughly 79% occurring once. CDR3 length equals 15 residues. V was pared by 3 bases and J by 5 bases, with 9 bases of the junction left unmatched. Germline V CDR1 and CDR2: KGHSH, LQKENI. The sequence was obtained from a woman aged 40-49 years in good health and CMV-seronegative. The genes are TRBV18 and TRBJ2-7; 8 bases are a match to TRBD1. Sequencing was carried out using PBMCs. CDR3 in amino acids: CASSPYRDRTHEQYF. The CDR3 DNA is TGTGCCAGCTCACCCTACCGGGACAGGACCCACGAGCAGTACTTC.